The 31 T cell receptor beta chains below were found in one sample sequenced in a study of blood T cell repertoires in COVID-19. Assay: immunoSEQ multiplex PCR; the TCRdb copy retains only in-frame clones and omits some. The sample contains around 140,000 clones, roughly 90% of which appear only once. Sequenced input: peripheral blood. The source is a woman in her forties or fifties with acute or convalescent COVID-19.

The chain is built from TRBV19 and TRBJ1-2; the D is unclear. This CDR3 has 14 amino acids. The V end was cut by 5 bases, the J end by 4 bases, with 14 bases between. Germline CDR1 is LNHDA and CDR2 is SQIVND (reference sequence). The CDR3 region is CASSGGVYFYGYTF. The CDR3 DNA sequence: TGTGCCAGTAGTGGCGGGGTGTACTTCTATGGCTACACCTTC.

The V and J genes are TRBV24-1 and TRBJ1-2, with D possibly matching TRBD1 (6 bases). Germline CDR1 and CDR2: KGHDR and SFDVKD. The V and J ends lost 3 bases and 8 bases respectively, with 21 bases between them. The CDR3 runs 16 residues. Here the CDR3 reads CATSDPTRGPALGYTF. CDR3 DNA sequence: TGTGCCACCAGTGATCCAACCAGGGGCCCCGCCTTGGGCTACACCTTC.

The chain uses TRBV21-1 and TRBJ2-3; the tabulated D call, TRBD2, remains unverified against the DNA. TRBV21-1 is a pseudogene segment. This CDR3 has 14 amino acids. CDR3 in amino acids: CASSKAGGTDTQYF. In DNA, the CDR3 is TGTGCCAGCAGCAAAGCGGGGGGTACAGATACGCAGTATTTT.

This chain uses TRBV27 with TRBJ1-2, with a possible D match to TRBD1 (6 bases). CDR3 length: 15 amino acids. V lost 3 bases to trimming and J lost 4 bases, with 15 bases between them. Germline CDR1 and CDR2: MNHEY and SMNVEV (reference sequence). The CDR3 sequence: CASSLLQGLSYGYTF. CDR3 in DNA: TGTGCCAGCAGTTTGTTACAGGGATTGAGCTATGGCTACACCTTC.

The V call is TRBV24-1, the J call TRBJ2-1; TRBD1 is a possible D gene (5 bases). In germline, CDR1 is KGHDR, CDR2 SFDVKD. The CDR3 extends over 15 amino acids. Trimming left V 3 bases short and J 6 bases short, with 14 bases between. DNA for the CDR3: TGTGCCACCAGTGATCGGCTAAAGGGGTCCAATGAGCAGTTCTTC. It yields the protein CATSDRLKGSNEQFF.

The V gene is TRBV11-2, the J gene TRBJ2-7, with D unclear. The V end was cut by 5 bases, the J end by 3 bases, with 5 bases between. CDR3 length equals 11 residues. CDR1 is SGHAT, CDR2 FQNNGV, per germline. CDR3 protein: CASSQNYEQYF. CDR3 DNA: TGTGCCAGCAGCCAAAACTACGAGCAGTACTTC. Full variable domain (outside the CDR3, taken from reference TRBV11-2 and TRBJ2-7): EAGVAQSPRYKIIEKRQSVAFWCNPISGHATLYWYQQILGQGPKLLIQFQNNGVVDDSQLPKDRFSAERLKGVDSTLKIQPAKLEDSAVYLCASSQNYEQYFGPGTRLTVT.

This chain links TRBV4-1 with TRBJ1-6, with D unresolved. The CDR3 has 13 amino acids. V was pared by 5 bases and J by 6 bases, with 8 bases between. The germline CDR1 and CDR2 sequences are MGHRA and YSYEKL. The CDR3 nucleotides are TGCGCCAGCAGCGGACTTCTTAATTCACCCCTCCACTTT. Translation gives CASSGLLNSPLHF.

This clone occurred a few times. V is TRBV28 and J is TRBJ1-3; a possible D gene is TRBD1 (6 bases). This CDR3 has 16 residues. CDR1 and CDR2 (germline): MDHEN, SYDVKM. The V and J ends lost 0 bases and 0 bases respectively, with 9 bases between them. The CDR3 coding sequence is TGTGCCAGCAGTTTATGGGGGGCGAGCTCTGGAAACACCATATATTTT. Translating gives CASSLWGASSGNTIYF.

The genes are TRBV9 and TRBJ1-4, with D perhaps matching TRBD1 (5 bases). The CDR3 contains 16 residues. Germline CDR1 is SGDLS and CDR2 is YYNGEE. V shed 1 base and J shed 3 bases, with 13 bases lying between them. CDR3 sequence (DNA): TGTGCCAGCAGCGTAAGTCCCTCCAGGGCTAATGAAAAACTGTTTTTT. It is translated as CASSVSPSRANEKLFF.

This chain connects TRBV7-2 to TRBJ2-3, with D unresolved. From germline, CDR1 is SGHTA and CDR2 FQGNSA. The V and J ends lost 5 bases and 4 bases respectively, with 10 bases between them. The CDR3 length is 13 residues. The CDR3 reads CASSRQHSDTQYF. The CDR3 region has the DNA TGTGCCAGCAGCCGACAACACTCAGATACGCAGTATTTT.

This clone was seen once. CDR3 amino acids: CASSKGTYEQYF. The CDR3 DNA follows: TGTGCCAGTAGTAAGGGGACCTACGAGCAGTACTTC. The V call is TRBV19, the J call TRBJ2-7, with D possibly being TRBD1 (5 bases). Trimming shortened V by 4 bases and J by 2 bases, and 6 bases separated the two germline ends. Germline-derived CDR1 and CDR2 are LNHDA and SQIVND (reference sequence). CDR3 length equals 12 residues.

The chain joins TRBV5-8 to TRBJ1-4; the D gene is possibly TRBD1 (6 bases). V lost 0 bases, J lost 0 bases, and 9 bases lay in between. The length of the CDR3 is 16 residues. Per the germline V gene, CDR1 is SGHTS and CDR2 is YDEGEE. CDR3 sequence: CASSLGDTSTNEKLFF. The CDR3 bases are TGTGCCAGCAGCTTGGGGGACACTTCAACTAATGAAAAACTGTTTTTT.

This chain links TRBV9 with TRBJ2-2, with D possibly being TRBD2 (7 bases). CDR1 and CDR2 from the germline V gene are SGDLS and YYNGEE. The CDR3 loop spans 16 amino acids. Trimming cost V 7 bases and J 4 bases, with 20 bases left between them. The CDR3 nucleotides are TGTGCCAGCTCCCGGGGAGGGGGAATAACCACCGGGGAGCTGTTTTTT. It codes for CASSRGGGITTGELFF.

The chain links TRBV10-2 to TRBJ2-7; 7 bases fit TRBD1. Trimming removed 7 bases from V and 4 bases from J; junction bases left unmatched: 7. The CDR3 loop spans 13 amino acids. The germline V gene has CDR1 WSHSY and CDR2 SAAADI. This CDR3 reads CASTTGKGYEQYF. DNA of the CDR3: TGCGCCAGCACGACAGGGAAAGGGTACGAGCAGTACTTC.

This sequence joins TRBV2 and TRBJ2-3; D unclear. CDR1 and CDR2 from the germline V gene are SNHLY and FYNNEI. This CDR3 is 16 amino acids long. V lost 6 bases and J 0 bases, leaving 16 bases between the germline ends. The CDR3 DNA sequence: TGTGCCAGCAGGCCACCGGGTTTCTCTAGCACAGATACGCAGTATTTT. Protein product: CASRPPGFSSTDTQYF.

This clone was seen a single time. The V call is TRBV25-1, the J call TRBJ2-3; TRBD2 matches 8 bases. The CDR3 contains 16 residues. CDR1 and CDR2 (germline): MGHDK, SYGVNS. V gave up 3 bases and J gave up 1 base; unmatched junction bases: 6. The CDR3: CASSDLTRGGTDTQYF. The CDR3 nucleotides read TGTGCCAGCAGTGATCTCACGCGGGGGGGCACAGATACGCAGTATTTT.

The chain couples TRBV5-1 to TRBJ2-7, with 8 bases lining up with TRBD1. V gave up 3 bases and J gave up 2 bases; unmatched junction bases: 4. Per germline, CDR1 SGHRS and CDR2 YFSETQ. The length of the CDR3 is 14 residues. As DNA, the CDR3 is TGCGCCAGCAGCTCACCGGGACAGGCCTACGAGCAGTACTTC. Encoded protein: CASSSPGQAYEQYF.

This clone was counted ten times or more. The J gene is TRBJ1-2, the V gene TRBV19, with TRBD1 matching 11 bases. This CDR3 has 15 residues. The junction had 10 bases not matched to a gene; V was cut back by 5 bases and J by 8 bases. CDR1 LNHDA and CDR2 SQIVND come from the germline V gene (reference sequence). The CDR3 spells CASSDSPGTGGGYTF. CDR3 nucleotide sequence: TGTGCCAGTAGTGACTCCCCCGGGACAGGGGGGGGCTACACCTTC.

For the CDR3, the DNA is TGTGCCAGTAGTATTGGACAGAGGCCTAGCACAGATACGCAGTATTTT. Translation: CASSIGQRPSTDTQYF. This rearrangement joins TRBV19 to TRBJ2-3, with TRBD1 as a possible D gene (6 bases). The CDR3 is 16 residues long. V was trimmed by 3 bases and J by 0 bases, leaving 13 bases between them. CDR1 LNHDA and CDR2 SQIVND come from the germline V gene (reference sequence).

The chain combines TRBV5-1 with TRBJ2-2, with 9 positions matching TRBD1. Losses at the gene ends were 6 bases for V and 5 bases for J; bases not matched to a gene: 8. This CDR3 spans 15 amino acids. The germline CDR1 and CDR2 sequences are SGHRS and YFSETQ. CDR3 sequence reads: CASTSLTGGTGELFF. CDR3 coding DNA: TGCGCCAGCACCTCCTTGACAGGGGGGACCGGGGAGCTGTTTTTT. Full variable domain (rest looked up from reference TRBV5-1 and TRBJ2-2): KAGVTQTPRYLIKTRGQQVTLSCSPISGHRSVSWYQQTPGQGLQFLFEYFSETQRNKGNFPGRFSGRQFSNSRSEMNVSTLELGDSALYLCASTSLTGGTGELFFGEGSRLTVL.

The chain carries TRBV9 and TRBJ2-3; 9 bases line up with TRBD1. The CDR3 totals 16 residues. V was clipped by 5 bases and J by 1 base; unmatched bases: 8. The germline gives CDR1 SGDLS, CDR2 YYNGEE. DNA of the CDR3: TGTGCCAGCAGTGTCACAGGGGGCGGTGGCACAGATACGCAGTATTTT. Protein product: CASSVTGGGGTDTQYF.

This chain joins TRBV2 and TRBJ1-5; 7 nucleotides align to TRBD1. V lost 4 bases and J lost 5; bases outside the gene matches: 2. CDR1 is SNHLY, CDR2 FYNNEI, per germline. The CDR3 runs 13 residues. The CDR3 spells CASSGQGYQPQHF. The CDR3 DNA is TGTGCCAGCAGTGGACAGGGTTATCAGCCCCAGCATTTT.

This chain joins TRBV15 and TRBJ1-1, with D hard to call. Germline V gene lookup returns CDR1 LNHNV and CDR2 YYDKDF (reference sequence). This CDR3 is 12 amino acids long. V was clipped by 0 bases and J by 8 bases, with 7 bases between them. CDR3 nucleotides: TGTGCCACCAGCAGAGATTTCAAAGAAGCTTTCTTT. Its translation: CATSRDFKEAFF.

This chain connects TRBV10-3 to TRBJ2-3, with 7 bases matching TRBD1. Germline CDR1 ENHRY, CDR2 SYGVKD. Trimming at V came to 7 bases and at J to 1 base, leaving 5 bases not matched to a gene. CDR3 length: 14 residues. CDR3 DNA sequence: TGTGCCATCACCCTTACAGGGGGCACAGATACGCAGTATTTT. It is translated as CAITLTGGTDTQYF.

J is TRBJ2-1 and V is TRBV6-1; D perhaps matches TRBD2 (6 bases). CDR1 is MNHNS and CDR2 is SASEGT in the germline V gene. Deletions cut 3 bases from V and 8 bases from J, with 20 bases between. This CDR3 comprises 16 residues. The CDR3 loop reads CASSDLLGTANYEQFF. Here the CDR3 DNA reads TGTGCCAGCAGTGATTTATTAGGGACTGCCAACTATGAGCAGTTCTTC.

This rearrangement joins TRBV7-6 to TRBJ2-1, with 12 bases matching TRBD2. The CDR3 totals 16 residues. Germline values: CDR1 SGHVS, CDR2 FNYEAQ. V trimming: 4 bases; J trimming: 4 bases; junction bases outside the gene matches: 5. As DNA, the CDR3 is TGTGCCAGCAGCTACCTGACTAGCGGGGGTTACAATGAGCAGTTCTTC. Protein: CASSYLTSGGYNEQFF.

The chain is built from TRBV19 and TRBJ1-2; the match to TRBD1 covers 7 bases. Germline V gene data show CDR1 as LNHDA and CDR2 as SQIVND (reference sequence). V shed 4 bases and J 3 bases; nucleotides not matched to a gene: 8. CDR3 length equals 15 residues. This CDR3 is CASSTGQYHYYGYTF. DNA of the CDR3: TGTGCCAGTAGTACGGGACAGTATCATTACTATGGCTACACCTTC.

The V gene is TRBV7-7, the J gene TRBJ2-1; D gene unclear. The length of the CDR3 is 15 residues. V lost 1 base, J lost 4 bases, and 11 bases lay in between. Germline assignment: CDR1 SSHAT and CDR2 FNYEAQ (reference sequence). The CDR3 DNA reads TGTGCCAGCAGCTTAGACACTACCTTATACAATGAGCAGTTCTTC. It encodes CASSLDTTLYNEQFF. Together with reference TRBV7-7 and TRBJ2-1, the CDR3 gives the full variable domain: GAGVSQSPRYKVTKRGQDVTLRCDPISSHATLYWYQQALGQGPEFLTYFNYEAQPDKSGLPSDRFSAERPEGSISTLTIQRTEQRDSAMYRCASSLDTTLYNEQFFGPGTRLTVL.

This chain connects TRBV5-1 to TRBJ2-2; 7 bases line up with TRBD1. Trimming removed 0 bases from V and 5 bases from J; junction bases left unmatched: 7. The CDR3 length is 16 residues. From germline, CDR1 is SGHRS and CDR2 YFSETQ. CDR3 protein: CASSLAVGQPTGELFF. CDR3 bases: TGCGCCAGCAGCTTGGCGGTGGGACAGCCGACCGGGGAGCTGTTTTTT. The entire variable domain, with the rest obtained from reference TRBV5-1 and TRBJ2-2, is as follows: KAGVTQTPRYLIKTRGQQVTLSCSPISGHRSVSWYQQTPGQGLQFLFEYFSETQRNKGNFPGRFSGRQFSNSRSEMNVSTLELGDSALYLCASSLAVGQPTGELFFGEGSRLTVL.

The V gene is TRBV3-1 (or the pseudogene TRBV3-2), the J gene TRBJ2-1, with D perhaps matching TRBD2 (7 bases). Germline V gene data show CDR1 as LGHDT and CDR2 as YNNKEL (reference sequence). The CDR3 has 14 amino acids. V was pared by 6 bases and J by 7 bases, with 16 bases between. The CDR3 nucleotides read TGTGCCAGCAGTTACGTCGGGGGGCGGAATGAGCAGTTCTTC. Its translation is CASSYVGGRNEQFF.

In its sample, this clone was seen once. This chain's CDR3 is CASSLGQGAIRSGNTIYF. The CDR3 coding sequence is TGTGCCAGCAGCTTGGGACAGGGGGCGATACGCTCTGGAAACACCATATATTTT. The chain combines TRBV5-4 with TRBJ1-3, with 10 bases aligning to TRBD1. Germline CDR1 and CDR2: SGHNT and YYREEE (reference sequence). J was trimmed by 0 bases and V by 0 bases; bases with no gene match: 6. CDR3 length equals 18 residues.